A selection of T cell receptor beta chains follows, all from one sample in a study of blood T cell repertoires in COVID-19. The data were produced by immunoSEQ multiplex PCR, yet TCRdb's version contains in-frame clones alone and is incomplete. The sample contains 150,000 or so clones, more than 65% of which appear only once. Sequencing used PBMCs or T cells enriched from blood (not recorded which). These receptors originate from a woman aged 40 to 55 with acute COVID-19. Both conserved end residues are part of each CDR3. Each record gives: CDR3 length, V gene, clone size, J gene, CDR3 protein. Part of the rows lack a size; the others show once, few, many or a class for expanded clones.

17	TRBV7-2	NA	TRBJ2-6	CASSLVAGGDRANVLTF
14	TRBV7-3	NA	TRBJ2-1	CASSLKDRGTEQFF
18	TRBV27	few	TRBJ2-3	CASSLSGRGEGHFDTQYF
16	TRBV2	few	TRBJ2-5	CASNLGLAGGQETQYF
14	TRBV10-3	NA	TRBJ1-5	CAISQEGGNQPQHF
15	TRBV4-2	once	TRBJ1-4	CASSQVNRDDEKLFF
12	TRBV7-6	NA	TRBJ1-6	CASSLLNSPLHF
17	TRBV4-1	NA	TRBJ2-3	CASSQARLAPSTDTQYF
17	TRBV11-3	once	TRBJ2-1	CASSLVRLAGVGHEQFF
14	TRBV19	NA	TRBJ1-3	CASSTGISGNTIYF
15	TRBV5-1	NA	TRBJ2-3	CASSPQGPFTDTQYF
14	TRBV11-1	NA	TRBJ1-5	CASSLKPGDQPQHF
13	TRBV14	once	TRBJ1-2	CASSRDRNYGYTF
18	TRBV14	NA	TRBJ2-5	CASSQEFYGTGNQETQYF
18	TRBV7-6	NA	TRBJ2-2	CASSLGPLAGGRTGELFF
16	TRBV6-1	NA	TRBJ2-2	CASSGQLAGVTGELFF
13	TRBV14	NA	TRBJ2-3	CASSQELAGAQYF
12	TRBV11-3	NA	TRBJ2-1	CASGRNGWESIF
14	TRBV2	NA	TRBJ1-4	CASRVQGGSEKLFF
16	TRBV12-5	NA	TRBJ2-3	CASGLVTSGSTDTQYF
15	TRBV7-2	once	TRBJ2-1	CASSSGTSGLNEQFF
16	TRBV5-1	once	TRBJ1-3	CASSLEQGSGGNTIYF
13	TRBV6-4	NA	TRBJ2-1	CASSRGSYNEQFF
13	TRBV2	NA	TRBJ2-3	CASTAGYIDTQYF
15	TRBV7-8	NA	TRBJ1-2	CASSLGPGANYGYTF
14	TRBV7-9	NA	TRBJ1-5	CASSQQGAEQPQHF